The present T cell receptor (beta chain) was sequenced within a study of shared clonotypes between healthy human individuals. Study as a whole: Every donor yielded three CD4 naive, three CD4 memory, two CD8 naive and one CD8 memory plate.

Libraries were prepared by immunoSEQ multiplex PCR; TCRdb keeps only in-frame clonotypes and omits some of them. In the table there are millions of clones, more than 80% of which are singletons. V was clipped by 8 bases and J by 1 base; unmatched bases: 3. Germline CDR1 and CDR2: LGHNA and YNFKEQ. The CDR3 covers 14 residues. Sequencing was performed on naive CD4+ T cells from PBMCs. Regarding subset: CD45RA+ positively selected. The chain links TRBV4-2 to TRBJ2-2; 8 bases line up with TRBD2. This TCR was sampled from a man between 18 and 35 years old in good health. Some clones in this sample may be carry-over from other donors' samples. The CDR3 nucleotides read TGTGCCAGCGCAACTAGCGGGAACACCGGGGAGCTGTTTTTT. As protein: CASATSGNTGELFF.